The T cell receptor (beta chain) described here comes from a study of CD8 T cells in Susac syndrome. Reverse transcription used about 0.45 to 1 ug RNA and random hexamers. Across 54 Vbeta and 13 Jbeta, immunoSEQ multiplex PCR amplified TCR beta CDR3. TCRdb ran MiXCR on the immunoSEQ multiplex PCR reads and lists one entry per CDR3 protein. The data show about 180,000 distinct CDR3 sequences, 94% seen once. Sequenced sample: CD4+ T cells from PBMCs. The receptor was isolated from a human donor with Susac syndrome.

CDR3 region: CASSTRGLSNQPQHF. The CDR3 region has the DNA TGTGCCAGCAGTACCAGGGGTTTAAGCAATCAGCCCCAGCATTTT. The chain uses TRBV2 and TRBJ1-5, with D possibly matching TRBD1 (6 bases). This CDR3 is built from 15 residues. V lost 5 bases to trimming and J lost 1 base, with 12 bases between them. The germline V gene encodes CDR1 SNHLY and CDR2 FYNNEI.